The clone carrying this T cell receptor beta chain was found a few times. Its antigen is still unknown. The PCR had 60 Vbeta and 13 Jbeta primers. Some clones are missing from TCRdb's copy, which holds only in-frame ones; the method was immunoSEQ multiplex PCR. The table includes about 160,000 clones, roughly 80% detected once. The sample is drawn from a study of cytomegalovirus exposure and HLA in healthy donors. Points from the study as a whole: Later work found most CMV-associated TCR beta chains apparently HLA-restricted. There were under 200 TCR beta chains listed as cytomegalovirus-associated. Versus the approximately 700-donor mean, an Asian-associated ancestry cluster reportedly showed fewer N-insertions in a later analysis.

V was cut by 4 bases and J by 4 bases, with 4 bases left in between. This CDR3 region has 11 residues. CDR1 is MNHEY, CDR2 SVGAGI, per germline. The sequence was obtained from a man in his late teens or twenties in good health and CMV-seropositive. Material for sequencing was PBMCs. The chain employs TRBV6-5 and TRBJ2-5; D ambiguous. The CDR3 protein is CASSWAETQYF. CDR3 DNA: TGTGCCAGCAGTTGGGCAGAGACCCAGTACTTC.